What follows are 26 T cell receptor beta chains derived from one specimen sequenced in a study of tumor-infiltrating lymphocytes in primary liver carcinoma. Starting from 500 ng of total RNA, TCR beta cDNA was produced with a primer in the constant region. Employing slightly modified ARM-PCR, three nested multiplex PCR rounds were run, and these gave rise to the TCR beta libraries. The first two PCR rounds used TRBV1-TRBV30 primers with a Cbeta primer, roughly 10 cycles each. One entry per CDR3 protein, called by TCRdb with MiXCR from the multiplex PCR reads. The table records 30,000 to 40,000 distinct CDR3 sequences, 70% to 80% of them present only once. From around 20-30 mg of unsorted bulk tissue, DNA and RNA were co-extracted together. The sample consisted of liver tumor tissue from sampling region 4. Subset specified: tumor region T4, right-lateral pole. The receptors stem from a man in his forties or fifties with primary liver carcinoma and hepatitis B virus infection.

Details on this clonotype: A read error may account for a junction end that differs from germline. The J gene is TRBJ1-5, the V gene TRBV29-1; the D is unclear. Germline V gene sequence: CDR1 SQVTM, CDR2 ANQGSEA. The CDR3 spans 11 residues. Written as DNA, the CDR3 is TGCCGCGTCCGGTTCACCGGGCCCCAGCATTTT. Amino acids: CRVRFTGPQHF.

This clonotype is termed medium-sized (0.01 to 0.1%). CDR3 sequence reads: CATYSGLVTGELFF. Here the CDR3 DNA reads TGTGCCACTTACTCCGGACTAGTTACCGGGGAGCTGTTTTTT. The gene calls are TRBV6-5 and TRBJ2-2, with 7 bases lining up with TRBD2. The CDR3 totals 14 residues. Per germline, CDR1 MNHEY and CDR2 SVGAGI. Trimming took 10 bases from V and 5 from J; bases not matched to a gene: 10.

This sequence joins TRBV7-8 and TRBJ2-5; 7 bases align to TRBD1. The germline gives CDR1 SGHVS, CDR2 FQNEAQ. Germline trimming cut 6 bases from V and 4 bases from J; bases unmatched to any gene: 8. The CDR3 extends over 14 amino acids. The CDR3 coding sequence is TGTGCCAGCAGAATCACAGGGGACAGAGAGACCCAGTACTTC. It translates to CASRITGDRETQYF.

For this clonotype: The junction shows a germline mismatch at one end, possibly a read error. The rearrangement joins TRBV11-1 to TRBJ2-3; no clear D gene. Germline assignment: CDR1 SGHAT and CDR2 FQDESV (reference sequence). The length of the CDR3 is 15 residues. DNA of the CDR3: TGTGCCAGCAGTTTGCCGATGGAGAGCACTGATACGCAGAATTTT. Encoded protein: CASSLPMESTDTQNF.

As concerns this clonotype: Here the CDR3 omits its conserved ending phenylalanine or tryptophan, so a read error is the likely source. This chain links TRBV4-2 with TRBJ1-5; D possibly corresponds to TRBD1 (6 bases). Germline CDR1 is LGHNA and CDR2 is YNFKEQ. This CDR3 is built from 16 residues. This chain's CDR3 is CVSSEAVGAGNQPQHL. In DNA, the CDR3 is TGTGTCAGCAGCGAGGCGGTGGGGGCAGGCAATCAGCCCCAGCATCTT.

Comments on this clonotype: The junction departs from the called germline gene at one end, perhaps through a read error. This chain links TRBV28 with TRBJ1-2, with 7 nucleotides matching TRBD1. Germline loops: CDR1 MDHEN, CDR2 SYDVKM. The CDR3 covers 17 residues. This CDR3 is CVSNSSGQRFPNYGYTF. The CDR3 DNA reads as TGTGTCAGCAACTCCTCGGGACAGCGATTTCCTAACTATGGCTACACCTTC.

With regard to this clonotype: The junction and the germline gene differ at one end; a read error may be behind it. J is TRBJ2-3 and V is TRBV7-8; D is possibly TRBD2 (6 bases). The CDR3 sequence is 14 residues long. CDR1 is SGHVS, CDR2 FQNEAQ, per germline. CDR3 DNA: TGTGCCAACAGCATTAGCGGATACATAGATACGCAGTATTTT. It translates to CANSISGYIDTQYF.

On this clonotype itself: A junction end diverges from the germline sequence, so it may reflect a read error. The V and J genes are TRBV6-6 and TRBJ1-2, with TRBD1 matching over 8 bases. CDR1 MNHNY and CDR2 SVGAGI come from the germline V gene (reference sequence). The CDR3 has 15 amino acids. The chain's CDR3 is CVSSPDDGTGYGYTF. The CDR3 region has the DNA TGTGTCAGCAGTCCCGACGACGGGACAGGCTATGGTTACACCTTC.

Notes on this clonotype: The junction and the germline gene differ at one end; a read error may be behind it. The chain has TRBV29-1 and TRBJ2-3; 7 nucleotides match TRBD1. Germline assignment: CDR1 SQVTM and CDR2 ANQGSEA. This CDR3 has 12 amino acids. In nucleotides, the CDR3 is TGCAGCGTTGGTGCTAAGGGGGCTATGCAGTGTTTT. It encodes CSVGAKGAMQCF.

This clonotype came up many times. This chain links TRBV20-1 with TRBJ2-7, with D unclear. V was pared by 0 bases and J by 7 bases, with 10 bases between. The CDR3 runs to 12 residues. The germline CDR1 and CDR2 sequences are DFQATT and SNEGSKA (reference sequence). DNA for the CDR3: TGCAGTGCTAGAGAATCTGCTGTAGAGCAGTACTTC. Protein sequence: CSARESAVEQYF.

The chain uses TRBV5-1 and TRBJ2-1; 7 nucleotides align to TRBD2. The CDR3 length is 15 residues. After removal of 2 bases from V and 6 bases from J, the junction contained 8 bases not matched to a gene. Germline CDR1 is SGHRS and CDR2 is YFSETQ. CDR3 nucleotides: TGCGCCAGCAGCTTAGGGCTAGCGGATATCAATGAGCAGTTCTTC. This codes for CASSLGLADINEQFF.

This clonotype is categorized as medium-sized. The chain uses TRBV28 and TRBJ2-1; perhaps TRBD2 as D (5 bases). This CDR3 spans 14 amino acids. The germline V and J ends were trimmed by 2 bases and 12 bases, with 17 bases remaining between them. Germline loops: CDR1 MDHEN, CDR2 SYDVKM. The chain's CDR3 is CASSLPQDGVGQFF. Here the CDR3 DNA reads TGTGCCAGCAGTTTACCCCAGGACGGGGTCGGGCAGTTCTTC.

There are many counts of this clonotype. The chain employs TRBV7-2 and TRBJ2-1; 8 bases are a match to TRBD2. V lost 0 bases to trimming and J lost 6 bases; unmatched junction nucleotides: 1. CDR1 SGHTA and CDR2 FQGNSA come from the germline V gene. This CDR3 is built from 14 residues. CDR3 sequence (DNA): TGTGCCAGCAGCTTAGCAGCGGGGGCCAATGAGCAGTTCTTC. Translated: CASSLAAGANEQFF. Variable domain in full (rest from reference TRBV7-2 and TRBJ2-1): GAGVSQSPSNKVTEKGKDVELRCDPISGHTALYWYRQSLGQGLEFLIYFQGNSAPDKSGLPSDRFSAERTGGSVSTLTIQRTQQEDSAVYLCASSLAAGANEQFFGPGTRLTVL.

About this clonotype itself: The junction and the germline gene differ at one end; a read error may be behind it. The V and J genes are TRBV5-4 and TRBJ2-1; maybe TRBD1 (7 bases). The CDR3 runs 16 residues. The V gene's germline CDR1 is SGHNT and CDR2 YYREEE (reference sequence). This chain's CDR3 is CVSSPGGGGYVNEKFF. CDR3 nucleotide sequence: TGTGTCAGCAGTCCCGGCGGAGGGGGCTATGTGAATGAGAAGTTCTTC.

The CDR3 sequence: CASSTGGGYSDTQYF. The DNA for the CDR3 is TGTGCCAGCTCAACAGGGGGGGGATATTCGGATACGCAGTATTTT. The V call is TRBV7-8, the J call TRBJ2-3, with a possible D match to TRBD1 (8 bases). Germline assignment: CDR1 SGHVS and CDR2 FQNEAQ. The V and J ends lost 8 bases and 6 bases respectively, with 21 bases between them. The CDR3 runs 15 residues.

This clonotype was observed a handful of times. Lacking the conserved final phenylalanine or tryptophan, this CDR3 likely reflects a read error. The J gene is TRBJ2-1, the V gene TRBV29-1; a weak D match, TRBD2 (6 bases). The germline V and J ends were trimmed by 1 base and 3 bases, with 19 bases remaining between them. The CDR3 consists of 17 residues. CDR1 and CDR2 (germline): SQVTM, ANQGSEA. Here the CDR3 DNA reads TGCAGCGTTGAAGGGAGGGGCTTAGCGGAGATCTACAATGAGCAGTTCCTC. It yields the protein CSVEGRGLAEIYNEQFL.

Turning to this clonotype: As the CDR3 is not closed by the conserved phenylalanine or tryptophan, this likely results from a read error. CDR3 in DNA: TGTGCCAGCAACCTGACTAGCGGAAGCTCCTACGAGCAGTACATC. This encodes CASNLTSGSSYEQYI. The J gene is TRBJ2-7, the V gene TRBV28, with TRBD2 matching over 9 bases. The V segment lost 7 bases and the J segment 0 bases; nucleotides outside the gene matches: 7. In germline, CDR1 is MDHEN, CDR2 SYDVKM. The CDR3 is 15 residues long.

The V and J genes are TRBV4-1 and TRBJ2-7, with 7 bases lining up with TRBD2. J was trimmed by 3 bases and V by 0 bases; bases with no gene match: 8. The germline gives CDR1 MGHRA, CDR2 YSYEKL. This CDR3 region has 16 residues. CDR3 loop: CASSQDQTSEYYEQYF. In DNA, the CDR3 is TGCGCCAGCAGCCAAGATCAAACTAGCGAATACTACGAGCAGTACTTC.

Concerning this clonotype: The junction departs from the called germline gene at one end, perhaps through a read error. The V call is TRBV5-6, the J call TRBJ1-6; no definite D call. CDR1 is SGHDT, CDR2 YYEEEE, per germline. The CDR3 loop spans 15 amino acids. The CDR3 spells CVSSPRTPVNSPIHF. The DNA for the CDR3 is TGTGTCAGCAGCCCAAGGACTCCAGTGAACTCACCCATCCACTTT.

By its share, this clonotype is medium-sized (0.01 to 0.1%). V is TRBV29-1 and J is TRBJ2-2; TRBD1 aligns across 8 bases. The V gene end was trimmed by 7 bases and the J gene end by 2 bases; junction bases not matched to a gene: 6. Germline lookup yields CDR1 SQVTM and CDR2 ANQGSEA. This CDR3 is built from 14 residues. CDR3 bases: TGCAGCGCCCAAGGACAGGGTAACACCGGGGAGCTGTTTTTT. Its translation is CSAQGQGNTGELFF.

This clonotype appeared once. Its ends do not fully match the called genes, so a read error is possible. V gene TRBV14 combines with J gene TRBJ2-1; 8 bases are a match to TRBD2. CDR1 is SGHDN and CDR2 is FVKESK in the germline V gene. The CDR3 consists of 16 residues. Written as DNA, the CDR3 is TGTGCCAACAGTGCCATAGCGGGATGGGTAAACAACGAGCAGTTCTTC. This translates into CANSAIAGWVNNEQFF.

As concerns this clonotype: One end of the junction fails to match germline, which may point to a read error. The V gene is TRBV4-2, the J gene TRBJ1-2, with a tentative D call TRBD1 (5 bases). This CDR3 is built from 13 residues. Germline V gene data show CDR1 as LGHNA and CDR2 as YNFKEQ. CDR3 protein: CAISQDSGHGYAF. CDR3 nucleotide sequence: TGTGCCATCAGCCAAGATTCGGGGCACGGCTACGCCTTC.

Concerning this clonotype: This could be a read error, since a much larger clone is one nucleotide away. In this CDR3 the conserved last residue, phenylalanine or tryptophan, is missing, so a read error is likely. In nucleotides, the CDR3 is TGTGCCAGTAGTTCGGGGACGGGAGGCACAGATACGCAGTATCTT. This translates into CASSSGTGGTDTQYL. The chain combines TRBV19 with TRBJ2-3; a possible D gene is TRBD2 (6 bases). The CDR3 spans 15 residues. The V end lost 5 bases, the J end lost 1 base, and 13 bases lay between the germline ends. Looked up from germline, CDR1 is LNHDA and CDR2 is SQIVND (reference sequence).

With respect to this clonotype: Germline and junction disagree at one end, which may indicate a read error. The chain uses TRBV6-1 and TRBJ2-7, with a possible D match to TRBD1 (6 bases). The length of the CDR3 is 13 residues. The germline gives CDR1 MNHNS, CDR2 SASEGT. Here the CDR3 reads CASSALQGYEQYF. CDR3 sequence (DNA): TGTGCCAGCAGTGCGCTACAGGGCTACGAACAGTACTTC.

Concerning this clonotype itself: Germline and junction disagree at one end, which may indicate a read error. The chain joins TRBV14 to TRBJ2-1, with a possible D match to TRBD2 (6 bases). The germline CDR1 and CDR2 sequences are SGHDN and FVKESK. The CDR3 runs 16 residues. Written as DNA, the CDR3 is TGTGCCAGCAGTGCCGTAGCGGAATGTGTAAACAATGGGCAGTTCTTC. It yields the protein CASSAVAECVNNGQFF. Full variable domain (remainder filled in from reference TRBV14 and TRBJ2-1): EAGVTQFPSHSVIEKGQTVTLRCDPISGHDNLYWYRRVMGKEIKFLLHFVKESKQDESGMPNNRFLAERTGGTYSTLKVQPAELEDSGVYFCASSAVAECVNNGQFFGPGTRLTVL.

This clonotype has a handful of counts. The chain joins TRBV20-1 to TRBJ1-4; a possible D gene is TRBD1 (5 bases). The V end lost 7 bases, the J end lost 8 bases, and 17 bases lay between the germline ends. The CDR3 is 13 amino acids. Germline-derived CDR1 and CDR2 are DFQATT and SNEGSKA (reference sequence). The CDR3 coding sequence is TGCAGTGTTCGGGACTTTTCCGGGGAAAAACTGTTTTTT. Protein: CSVRDFSGEKLFF.